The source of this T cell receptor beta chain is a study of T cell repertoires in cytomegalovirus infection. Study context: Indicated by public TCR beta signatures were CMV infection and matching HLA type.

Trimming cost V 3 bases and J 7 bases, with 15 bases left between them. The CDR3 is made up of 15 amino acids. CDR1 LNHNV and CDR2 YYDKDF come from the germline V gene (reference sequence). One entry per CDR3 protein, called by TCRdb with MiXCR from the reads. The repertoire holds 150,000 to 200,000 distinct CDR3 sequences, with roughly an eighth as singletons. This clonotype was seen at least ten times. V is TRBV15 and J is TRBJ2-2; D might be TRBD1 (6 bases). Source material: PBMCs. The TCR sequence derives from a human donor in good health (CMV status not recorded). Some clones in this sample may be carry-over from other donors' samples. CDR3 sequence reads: CATSRETGWIGELFF. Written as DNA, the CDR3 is TGTGCCACCAGCAGGGAAACAGGGTGGATCGGGGAGCTGTTTTTT.